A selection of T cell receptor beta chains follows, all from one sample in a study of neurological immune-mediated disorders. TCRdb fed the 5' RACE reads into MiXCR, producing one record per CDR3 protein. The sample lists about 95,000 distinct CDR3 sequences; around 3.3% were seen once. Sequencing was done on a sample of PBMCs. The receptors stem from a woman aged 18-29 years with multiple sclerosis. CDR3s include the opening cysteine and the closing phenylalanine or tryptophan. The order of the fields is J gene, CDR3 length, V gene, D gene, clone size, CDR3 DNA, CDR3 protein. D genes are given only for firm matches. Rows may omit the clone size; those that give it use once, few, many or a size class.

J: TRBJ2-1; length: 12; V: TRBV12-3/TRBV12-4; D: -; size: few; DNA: TGTGCCAGCAGTCCAAGGAACAATGAGCAGTTCTTC; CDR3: CASSPRNNEQFF
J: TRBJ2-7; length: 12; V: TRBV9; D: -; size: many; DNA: TGTGCCAGCAGCTCAGAAGGGCGGGAGCAGTACTTC; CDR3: CASSSEGREQYF
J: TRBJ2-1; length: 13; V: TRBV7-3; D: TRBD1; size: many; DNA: TGTGCCAGCAGCTCGGACAGGGCCAATGAGCAGTTCTTC; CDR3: CASSSDRANEQFF
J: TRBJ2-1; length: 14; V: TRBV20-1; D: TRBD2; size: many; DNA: TGCAGTGCTGGAGATGTTAGCGGGATCAATGAGCAGTTCTTC; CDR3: CSAGDVSGINEQFF
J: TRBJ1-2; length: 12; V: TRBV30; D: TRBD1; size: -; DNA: TGTGACTGGAGCGAAACAGGGGATGGCTACACCTTC; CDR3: CDWSETGDGYTF
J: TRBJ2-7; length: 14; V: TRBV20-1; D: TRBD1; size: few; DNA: TGCAGTGCAACCGGGACAGAAAGCTCCTACGAGCAGTACTTC; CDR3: CSATGTESSYEQYF
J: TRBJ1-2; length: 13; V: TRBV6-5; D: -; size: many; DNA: TGTGCCAGCAGTAGGGGGAGGGACGATGGCTACACCTTC; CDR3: CASSRGRDDGYTF
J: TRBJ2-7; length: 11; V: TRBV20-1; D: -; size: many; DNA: TGCAGTGCCCCGATTCCCTACGAGCAGTACTTC; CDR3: CSAPIPYEQYF
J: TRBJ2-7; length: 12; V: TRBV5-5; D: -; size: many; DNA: TGTGCCAGCAGCCCTAGGGGCTACGAGCAGTACTTC; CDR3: CASSPRGYEQYF
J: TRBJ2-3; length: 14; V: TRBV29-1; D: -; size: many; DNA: TGCAGCATCCGAGGGACACTAAAAACAGATACGCAGTATTTT; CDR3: CSIRGTLKTDTQYF
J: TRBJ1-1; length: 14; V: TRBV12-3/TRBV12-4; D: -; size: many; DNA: TGTGCCAGCAGTTTGCACGGGGGGGACACTGAAGCTTTCTTT; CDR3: CASSLHGGDTEAFF
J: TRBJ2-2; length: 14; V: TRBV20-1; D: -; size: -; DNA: TGCAGTGCGGCAGACCCCTTAAACACCGGGGAGCTGTTTTTT; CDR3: CSAADPLNTGELFF
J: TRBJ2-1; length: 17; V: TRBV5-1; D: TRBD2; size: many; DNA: TGCGCCAGCAGCCTCGGGACTAGCGTTTCCTCCTACAATGAGCAGTTCTTC; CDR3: CASSLGTSVSSYNEQFF
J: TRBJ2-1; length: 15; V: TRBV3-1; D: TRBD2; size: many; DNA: TGTGCCAGCAGCCTCGGACGCGGGGGGGCATATGAGCAGTTCTTC; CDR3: CASSLGRGGAYEQFF
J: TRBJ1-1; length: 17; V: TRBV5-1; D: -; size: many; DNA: TGCGCCAGCAGCTTTGACGGCCCTCGGGCCATGAACACTGAAGCTTTCTTT; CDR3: CASSFDGPRAMNTEAFF
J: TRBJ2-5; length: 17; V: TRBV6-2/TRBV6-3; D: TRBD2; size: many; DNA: TGTGCCAGCAGTAACCCGGGACTAGCGGGAGTTTTTGAGACCCAGTACTTC; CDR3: CASSNPGLAGVFETQYF
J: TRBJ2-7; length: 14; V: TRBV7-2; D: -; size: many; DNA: TGTGCCAGCAGCACCCCGGAGGCCCCGGGGGAGCAGTACTTC; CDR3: CASSTPEAPGEQYF
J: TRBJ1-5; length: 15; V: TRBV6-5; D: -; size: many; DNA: TGTGCCAGCAGTTCCCTCGAGGGGGGCAATCAGCCCCAGCATTTT; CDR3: CASSSLEGGNQPQHF
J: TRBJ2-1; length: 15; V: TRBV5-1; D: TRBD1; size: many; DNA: TGCGCCAGCAGCGTAACCGGGACAGGGATGTATGAGCAGTTCTTC; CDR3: CASSVTGTGMYEQFF
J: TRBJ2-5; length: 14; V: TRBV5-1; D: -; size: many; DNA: TGCGCCAGCAGCTCCGGGGAAGATAAGGAGACCCAGTACTTC; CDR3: CASSSGEDKETQYF
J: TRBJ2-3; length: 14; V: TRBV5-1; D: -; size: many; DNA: TGCGCCAGCAGCTCCTCGACAGGAACAGATACGCAGTATTTT; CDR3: CASSSSTGTDTQYF
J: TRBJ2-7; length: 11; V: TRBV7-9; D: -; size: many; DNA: TGTGCCAGCAGCCACTCCTACGAGCAGTACTTC; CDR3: CASSHSYEQYF
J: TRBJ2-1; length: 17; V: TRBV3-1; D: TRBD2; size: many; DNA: TGTGCCAGCAGCCAAGGGGGACTAGCGGGGGATTACAATGAGCAGTTCTTC; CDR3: CASSQGGLAGDYNEQFF